This T cell receptor beta chain was sequenced for a study of control samples from healthy donors and cancer patients. This table comes from immunoSEQ multiplex PCR, and its TCRdb copy is limited to in-frame clones, with some not included. Of fewer than 30,000 clones in the sample, approximately 87% were seen once. In germline, CDR1 is MNHNS, CDR2 SASEGT. The CDR3 has 11 residues. With 2 bases removed from V and 6 bases from J, the gap between germline ends came to 3 bases. The source of this sequence is a woman in her 40s with lung cancer. Sequencing was carried out using PBMCs. The chain joins TRBV6-1 to TRBJ2-3; the D is unclear. The CDR3 nucleotides are TGTGCCAGCAGTGAATGGGATACGCAGTATTTT. The encoded protein is CASSEWDTQYF.